This TCR beta chain is from a study of T-cell reconstitution after alpha-beta-depleted transplantation in children. In regard to this clonotype: A clone one base away is much larger, so this may be a read error.

Unique molecular identifiers were used to barcode this TCRbeta library. TCRdb independently ran MiXCR on the PCR reads; one entry per CDR3 protein. This sample carries around 240,000 distinct CDR3 sequences, 9.7% of them seen once, and the ten largest clones take less than 6%. From germline, CDR1 is MGHRA and CDR2 YSYEKL. The CDR3 has 15 amino acids. The TCR was taken from a human donor who donated a stem cell graft to a child with SCID. V usage is TRBV4-1 and J usage is TRBJ2-3, with 9 bases lining up with TRBD1. The sequenced sample was PBMCs from the stem cell graft donor, obtained from the stem cell graft. CDR3 coding DNA: TGCGCCAGCAGACAAATGTGGACAGGGGAGGATATGCAGTATTTT. Its protein is CASRQMWTGEDMQYF.